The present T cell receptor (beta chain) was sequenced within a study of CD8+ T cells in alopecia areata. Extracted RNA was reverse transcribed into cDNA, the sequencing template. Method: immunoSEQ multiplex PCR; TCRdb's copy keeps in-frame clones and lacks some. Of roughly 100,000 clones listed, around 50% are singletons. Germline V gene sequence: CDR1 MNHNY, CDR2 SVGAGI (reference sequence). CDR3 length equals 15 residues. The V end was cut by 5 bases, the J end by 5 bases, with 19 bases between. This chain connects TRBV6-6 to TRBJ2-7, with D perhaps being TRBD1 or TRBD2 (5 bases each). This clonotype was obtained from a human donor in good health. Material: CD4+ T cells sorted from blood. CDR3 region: CASSEPRDLLHEQYF. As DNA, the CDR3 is TGTGCCAGCAGTGAGCCCCGGGACCTCCTCCACGAGCAGTACTTC.